Shown below are 20 T cell receptor beta chains from a single sample sequenced in a study of T cell responses to AZD1222 COVID-19 vaccine. The table came from immunoSEQ multiplex PCR; TCRdb's copy has only in-frame clones and leaves some out. The sample carries about 130,000 clones, around 86% recorded once. The sequences come from peripheral blood, collected on day 0 of AZD1222 vaccination. The receptor set was obtained from an adult in good health.

The chain joins TRBV19 to TRBJ1-2, with D hard to call. The CDR3 totals 12 residues. V dropped 7 bases and J dropped 2 bases, with 8 bases sitting between them. Germline-derived CDR1 and CDR2 are LNHDA and SQIVND (reference sequence). CDR3 DNA sequence: TGTGCCAGTATTGGCATAAACTATGGCTACACCTTC. This codes for CASIGINYGYTF. Filled out from reference TRBV19 and TRBJ1-2, the complete variable domain reads DGGITQSPKYLFRKEGQNVTLSCEQNLNHDAMYWYRQDPGQGLRLIYYSQIVNDFQKGDIAEGYSVSREKKESFPLTVTSAQKNPTAFYLCASIGINYGYTFGSGTRLTVV.

This chain links TRBV19 with TRBJ1-6; 7 nucleotides align to TRBD1. This CDR3 has 14 residues. The J segment lost 10 bases and the V segment lost 4 bases, leaving 7 bases of the junction unmatched. Per germline, CDR1 LNHDA and CDR2 SQIVND (reference sequence). The CDR3 nucleotides read TGTGCCAGTAGTACCCAGACAGGGCGCTCACCCCTCCACTTT. It codes for CASSTQTGRSPLHF.

The J gene is TRBJ1-1, the V gene TRBV18; 7 bases are shared with TRBD1. After removal of 0 bases from V and 5 bases from J, the junction contained 6 bases not matched to a gene. Germline CDR1 is KGHSH and CDR2 is LQKENI. This CDR3 is 15 amino acids long. CDR3 DNA: TGTGCCAGCTCACCACCGGAGGGGGCGAGGACTGAAGCTTTCTTT. Translating it yields CASSPPEGARTEAFF.

The chain employs TRBV19 and TRBJ2-2, with D maybe TRBD1 (6 bases). V shed 6 bases and J shed 6 bases, with 14 bases lying between them. CDR1 LNHDA and CDR2 SQIVND come from the germline V gene (reference sequence). There are 14 residues in the CDR3. The CDR3 is CASRDSFGAGELFF. CDR3 nucleotide sequence: TGTGCCAGTAGGGACAGTTTTGGGGCCGGGGAGCTGTTTTTT.

This chain uses TRBV28 with TRBJ1-2; no reliable D call. Trimming took off 1 base at V and 2 bases at J, with 8 bases between the two ends. The germline gives CDR1 MDHEN, CDR2 SYDVKM. This CDR3 has 14 residues. CDR3 coding DNA: TGTGCCAGCAGTTTATTTGGGGAAAACTATGGCTACACCTTC. This sequence encodes CASSLFGENYGYTF.

This clone was found once. This sequence joins TRBV19 and TRBJ2-7, with D possibly matching TRBD1 (6 bases). Germline-derived CDR1 and CDR2 are LNHDA and SQIVND (reference sequence). With 10 bases removed from V and 2 bases from J, the gap between germline ends came to 18 bases. The CDR3 spans 14 residues. The CDR3 DNA sequence: TGTGCCACCTCCCCCTCCGACAGGCCCTACGAGCAGTACTTC. Protein sequence: CATSPSDRPYEQYF.

In regard to this clone: This sample includes further DNA sequences coding for the same CDR3. This sequence joins TRBV28 and TRBJ1-1, with D unclear. V was cut by 2 bases and J by 4 bases, with 5 bases left in between. Germline V gene lookup returns CDR1 MDHEN and CDR2 SYDVKM. The CDR3 has 12 amino acids. CDR3 sequence: CASSLVGTEAFF. The CDR3 bases are TGTGCCAGCAGTTTAGTAGGCACTGAAGCTTTCTTT.

The chain combines TRBV5-4 with TRBJ1-5, with TRBD1 identical over 9 bases. CDR1 and CDR2 (germline): SGHNT, YYREEE (reference sequence). This CDR3 has 13 amino acids. After removal of 9 bases from V and 5 bases from J, the junction contained 6 bases not matched to a gene. In nucleotides, the CDR3 is TGTGCCATCCGGGACAGGGATCATCAGCCCCAGCATTTT. Protein: CAIRDRDHQPQHF.

This clone was observed a single time. The CDR3 sequence: CAISEGQGDYGYTF. CDR3 nucleotide sequence: TGTGCCATCAGTGAGGGACAGGGTGACTATGGCTACACCTTC. The J gene is TRBJ1-2, the V gene TRBV10-3; 8 bases fit TRBD1. V dropped 2 bases and J dropped 3; count of bases not matched to a gene: 2. CDR1 and CDR2 from the germline V gene are ENHRY and SYGVKD. The CDR3 is 14 residues long.

This chain uses TRBV11-3 with TRBJ2-3; D unresolved. Germline V gene lookup returns CDR1 SGHNT and CDR2 YENEEA. V lost 2 bases and J 1 base, leaving 7 bases between the germline ends. The CDR3 length is 14 residues. The CDR3 protein is CASSLTSGTDTQYF. In DNA form, the CDR3 reads TGTGCCAGCAGCTTAACCAGCGGCACAGATACGCAGTATTTT.

This chain joins TRBV6-5 and TRBJ1-6; 7 bases align to TRBD1. Germline V gene data show CDR1 as MNHEY and CDR2 as SVGAGI. This CDR3 comprises 14 residues. V shed 6 bases, J shed 8 bases, and the junction held 7 bases outside the gene matches. The CDR3 reads CASRRQGEHSPLHF. In DNA form, the CDR3 reads TGTGCCAGCAGGAGACAGGGAGAGCATTCACCCCTCCACTTT.

The CDR3 DNA reads TGTGCCAGCTCACCACCGTCCCAGCAAGAGACCCAGTACTTC. As protein: CASSPPSQQETQYF. The gene calls are TRBV18 and TRBJ2-5, with no clear D. This CDR3 is built from 14 residues. CDR1 KGHSH and CDR2 LQKENI come from the germline V gene. Trimming shortened V by 0 bases and J by 2 bases, and 7 bases separated the two germline ends. The full variable domain, with the rest looked up from reference TRBV18 and TRBJ2-5, is NAGVMQNPRHLVRRRGQEARLRCSPMKGHSHVYWYRQLPEEGLKFMVYLQKENIIDESGMPKERFSAEFPKEGPSILRIQQVVRGDSAAYFCASSPPSQQETQYFGPGTRLLVL.

The gene calls are TRBV24-1 and TRBJ1-2; D gene ambiguous. V was cut by 4 bases and J by 0 bases, with 5 bases left in between. The CDR3 length is 13 residues. Germline V CDR1 and CDR2: KGHDR, SFDVKD. CDR3 sequence reads: CATSERTNYGYTF. CDR3 coding DNA: TGTGCCACCAGTGAGAGGACTAACTATGGCTACACCTTC.

The rearrangement joins TRBV14 to TRBJ2-2; D is tentatively TRBD1 or TRBD2 (5 bases each). CDR3 length equals 18 residues. V shed 8 bases and J shed 3 bases, with 25 bases lying between them. Per the germline V gene, CDR1 is SGHDN and CDR2 is FVKESK. CDR3 loop: CASSRFTGASPYTGELFF. DNA of the CDR3: TGTGCCAGCTCCCGCTTTACCGGGGCCTCCCCGTACACCGGGGAGCTGTTTTTT.

In its sample, this clone was seen once. The J gene is TRBJ1-4, the V gene TRBV28, with unresolved D. The CDR3 is 15 amino acids. V gave up 0 bases and J gave up 0 bases, with 5 bases separating them. Germline V gives CDR1 MDHEN, CDR2 SYDVKM. The CDR3 sequence is CASSLWFATNEKLFF. Written as DNA, the CDR3 is TGTGCCAGCAGTTTATGGTTTGCAACTAATGAAAAACTGTTTTTT.

V gene TRBV27 combines with J gene TRBJ2-7; D tentatively fits TRBD1 or TRBD2 (5 bases each). Deletions cut 3 bases from V and 4 bases from J, with 19 bases between. The CDR3 is 16 amino acids. The germline V gene has CDR1 MNHEY and CDR2 SMNVEV (reference sequence). The chain's CDR3 is CASSFKSTGPSYEQYF. CDR3 in DNA: TGTGCCAGCAGTTTTAAATCGACGGGACCCTCATACGAGCAGTACTTC.

This chain uses TRBV29-1 with TRBJ2-2; TRBD1 aligns across 11 bases. This CDR3 has 15 amino acids. Trimming at V came to 6 bases and at J to 1 base, leaving 4 bases not matched to a gene. Germline values: CDR1 SQVTM, CDR2 ANQGSEA. The CDR3 protein is CSVRDRGRNTGELFF. Here the CDR3 DNA reads TGCAGCGTCAGGGACAGGGGGAGGAACACCGGGGAGCTGTTTTTT.

The chain recombines TRBV4-3 with TRBJ2-2; maybe TRBD2 (5 bases). The CDR3 is made up of 16 amino acids. The V end was cut by 0 bases, the J end by 3 bases, with 11 bases between. CDR1 and CDR2 from the germline V gene are LGHNA and YSLEER. DNA of the CDR3: TGCGCCAGCAGCCAAGAGTACAGACTATACACCGGGGAGCTGTTTTTT. This sequence encodes CASSQEYRLYTGELFF.

This clone was detected a few times. The chain couples TRBV11-2 to TRBJ1-2; 8 positions agree with TRBD1. The J segment lost 6 bases and the V segment lost 5 bases, leaving 5 bases of the junction unmatched. CDR1 SGHAT and CDR2 FQNNGV come from the germline V gene. There are 13 residues in the CDR3. The CDR3 loop reads CASSLRGLDGYTF. In DNA, the CDR3 is TGTGCCAGCAGCCTCAGGGGGCTCGATGGCTACACCTTC. The variable domain in full, completed from reference TRBV11-2 and TRBJ1-2, reads EAGVAQSPRYKIIEKRQSVAFWCNPISGHATLYWYQQILGQGPKLLIQFQNNGVVDDSQLPKDRFSAERLKGVDSTLKIQPAKLEDSAVYLCASSLRGLDGYTFGSGTRLTVV.

The J gene is TRBJ1-1, the V gene TRBV4-1; D is undetermined. The CDR3 sequence is 15 residues long. CDR1 is MGHRA, CDR2 YSYEKL, per germline. Deletions cut 4 bases from V and 6 bases from J, with 18 bases between. The CDR3 region is CASSPILGRVAEAFF. DNA for the CDR3: TGCGCCAGCAGCCCTATACTTGGGCGGGTAGCTGAAGCTTTCTTT.